This T cell receptor (beta chain) comes out of a study of tumor-infiltrating lymphocytes in primary liver carcinoma (TCRdb year 2017). For the wider study: Of the five patients (three men and two women, aged 30 to 69 years), four had hepatocellular carcinoma and one had combined HCC and intrahepatic cholangiocarcinoma. TCRbeta repertoire sequencing, expression microarrays and whole-exome sequencing were combined in the study across five regions of each liver tumor, with adjacent normal tissue and blood also included. To link TCRbeta repertoire diversity to the local molecular phenotype, the 20 to 30 tumor region samples were profiled with Agilent mRNA microarrays. The five patients had tumors staged T1-T3 N0M0, with maximum diameters ranging from 4.2 to 10 cm. High reproducibility was observed for the technical replicate repertoires, with mean shared-clone rates around 0.9 and correlation coefficients above 0.95. Each sample produced about 3.65 to 7.13 million productive TCRbeta reads, and read depth showed no significant difference between tissue types. A total of 35 specimens from 5 patients underwent TCRbeta repertoire sequencing, comprising 25 tumor regions, 5 adjacent noncancerous liver tissues and 5 peripheral blood samples.

The germline V gene gives CDR1 as SGHNT and CDR2 as YENEEA. Counted from cysteine to phenylalanine, this CDR3 has 14 amino acids. Solely the CDR3 DNA is kept, with 42 bases framed from the first base. This clonotype was recorded at least ten times. Its antigen remains unidentified. Mismatch with germline at one junction end may stem from a read error. A constant-region primer and ProtoScript II reverse transcriptase were used to reverse-transcribe TCRbeta-specific cDNA from roughly 480 ng total RNA. Construction of the TCRbeta libraries relied on three nested rounds of multiplex PCR, following a slightly modified ARM-PCR procedure. Each of the first two PCR rounds ran for approximately 10 cycles and used multiplex TRBV1-TRBV30 forward primers together with a Cbeta reverse primer. Sample barcodes and Illumina adapters were added in a final 25-cycle PCR with Deep VentR polymerase. Before sequencing, amplicons of 200-500 bp were purified from gel using a QIAquick gel extraction kit. The TCRbeta amplicons were sequenced with 250-bp paired-end reads on an Illumina HiSeq 2500. On the study's bioinformatics: Trimmomatic v0.33 was used to quality-trim the reads, and FLASH v1.2.11 was used to merge paired reads so that full CDR3 sequences could be recovered. V, D and J germline segments were assigned to the rearranged TCRbeta sequences using MiGEC v1.2.1b. VDJtools v1.0.0 computed clonotype statistics and Shannon-Wiener diversity indices. To reduce sampling bias, subsequent analyses other than the diversity analysis used only the 250 most abundant clonotypes in each sample. TCRdb trimmed the raw reads at Q25, called clones with MiXCR and kept productive beta chains. Rows are combined by CDR3 protein, so each entry shows the most common genes and DNA. TCRdb's processing, not the authors' own work, is the source of the V and J calls. The sample table shows tens of thousands of distinct CDR3 sequences, and about 77% are seen once. Roughly 24% of the sample lies in the top ten.

Study-level results and caveats: Consistent with antigen-driven expansion, pairs of tumor regions showed higher repertoire overlap (mean about 35%) than either tumor-adjacent pairs (around 17%) or tumor-blood pairs (about 15%). A significantly larger repertoire fraction was made up by the top 250 clones in tumors than in blood (p = 0.039). Since the samples were bulk and unsorted, there was no way to compare CD4+ and CD8+ T cell repertoires. Because sequencing covered only the TCR beta chain and unpaired alpha chains were not captured, true repertoire diversity is likely underestimated. Just about 8-24% of top clones turned up in all five regions of a tumor, which suggests spatial heterogeneity among tumor-infiltrating T cells. With just a handful of patients in the study, the authors point out that the findings should be validated in a larger study.

Total RNA and DNA were co-extracted without cell sorting from about 19-30 mg of bulk tissue using the AllPrep DNA/RNA mini kit. Four to six patients with histopathologically diagnosed primary liver carcinoma underwent surgical resection in China between late 2015 and March 2016. At the time of sampling, the patients had chronic HBV infection and had not received any treatment. Each tumor was sampled at five spatially separated regions: the superior, inferior, left-lateral and right-lateral poles and the tumor centre. Histological examination found more than 90% viable tumor cells in every tumor sample. Fresh tumor and adjacent tissue pieces were bisected, with one half stored in RNAlater at -80 degrees C and the other half sent for histology.

This receptor chain uses TRBV11-3 and TRBJ2-7, and 7 bases in between align with TRBD1. This TCR came from a man aged 35 to 55 with primary liver carcinoma and hepatitis B virus infection. What was sequenced was liver tumor tissue from sampling region 5. The cell subset or site label for this specimen denotes: tumor region T5, tumor centre. The sequenced DNA is TGTGCCACTCGACAGGGTGTGGCTTCCTACAAGCAGTACTTC. Its coded protein is CATRQGVASYKQYF.